The TCR beta chain under discussion was sequenced for a study of human T cells and chemical hapten exposure listed by TCRdb under 2021. Looking at the study overall: For sensitization, 2% DPC in acetone was applied to an approximately 2 cm by approximately 2 cm area of upper inner arm skin. Most of the patients in the cohort were female, and the cohort covered alopecia areata with under or over 50% scalp involvement, alopecia totalis and alopecia universalis. Patient blood was sampled pre-sensitization (week 0) and at 2, 6 and about 24 weeks after DPC sensitization. Patients additionally received weekly therapeutic DPC doses to the scalp throughout the approximately 22-week study period. Patch tests used Finn chambers with 0.01% DPC on the upper back, scored after 6 days by International Contact Dermatitis Research Group standards. In alopecia patients, the study followed how the peripheral blood TCR repertoire changed in vivo over primary and secondary sensitization to diphenylcyclopropenone (DPC), a hapten. Libraries were pooled for sequencing, and per-sample TCR yields varied mainly because of small differences in library volumes within the pool. Approximately 28 alopecia patients provided blood for TCR sequencing at one to four time points (pre-sensitization, 2, 6 and 24 weeks). General findings and caveats noted by the study authors: A positive correlation was found between the number of PT1 expanded TCRs and patch test score, with significance reached at thresholds 8, 16 and 32 but not 4. After repeated subsampling, the strength of the expansion versus patch-test correlation and the threshold at which it became significant changed. All patients had alopecia, a presumed autoimmune disease, so their immune response might differ from that of healthy individuals. Significantly more large CDR3 similarity clusters were formed by expanded TCRs than by pre-sensitization or healthy control sets, consistent with antigen-driven responses. DPC sensitization did not change how many TCRs were above 1 in 1000 frequency, and no evidence was found of alterations in global repertoire structure.

In the paper's terms, the time point label means: pre-sensitization, week 0. The intended sense of this specimen's treatment or condition label: therapeutic diphenylcyclopropenone sensitization with weekly scalp DPC. Blood at each patch-test visit was drawn before the patch test was applied. Eligible patients were aged 18 to 70, diagnosed with alopecia, deemed suitable for DPC therapy, and excluded if pregnant. Total RNA was extracted from unfractionated whole blood that had been collected in Tempus Blood RNA tubes. This clonotype came up many times. The antigen it recognizes is unknown. No clone much larger than this one lies a single base away; base qualities are absent. Based on the germline V gene, the CDR1 and CDR2 sequences are SQVTM and ANQGSEA. Measured from the cysteine to the phenylalanine, the CDR3 is 11 residues long. The sequence is cut down to CDR3 DNA, 33 bases in frame from base 1. V is pared back by 6 bases and J by 4 bases, with 7 bases lying between the germline termini.

To prepare the library, RACE was applied. The reads were generated on a NextSeq 500. Library preparation attached unique molecular identifiers to individual cDNA molecules for quantitative, reproducible TCR counting. Each blood RNA sample was used to sequence both TCR alpha and TCR beta chains. In the source study's methods: Samples had a median of approximately 96,000 TCRs, with a range from roughly 23,224 to 700,000. The Decombinator software suite was used to annotate the V, J and CDR3 of the TCR reads. Every sample was subsampled to the same number of TCRs (28,000) for the PS versus PT1 abundance plots. TCRs were defined as expanded if absent before sensitization and observed at least eight times at the 2-week time point. TCRdb's own reprocessing of the public reads used fastp at Q25 and MiXCR and kept productive beta chains. Every distinct CDR3 protein forms one entry, paired with its most common genes and DNA. The V and J calls were not made by the authors but by TCRdb's processing. The sample includes 300,000 to 450,000 distinct CDR3 sequences, with around 5.5% observed a single time. The top ten clones comprise about 8.2% of the sample.

The sequencing here drew on whole blood, taken in connection with sensitization to the hapten diphenylcyclopropenone (DPC). The receptor comes from a young woman with alopecia areata. Some clones in this sample may be carry-over from other donors' samples. The V gene is TRBV29-1 and the J gene is TRBJ1-3; the D segment could be TRBD1, given 5 matching bases. The nucleotide sequence reads TGCAGCGTAGCAGGGGGAAACACCATATATTTT. It translates as CSVAGGNTIYF. Supplemented by the reference TRBV29-1 and TRBJ1-3 proteins around the CDR3, the complete variable domain is SAVISQKPSRDICQRGTSLTIQCQVDSQVTMMFWYRQQPGQSLTLIATANQGSEATYESGFVIDKFPISRPNLTFSTLTVSNMSPEDSSIYLCSVAGGNTIYFGEGSWLTVV.